Each of the 4 T cell receptor beta chains below was sequenced from the same sample in a study of CD8+CD57+ T cells in acquired aplastic anemia. Patients included in sequencing had previously demonstrated CD8+CD57+ cell expansion by flow cytometry. TCR beta VDJ and CDR3 profiling used genomic DNA as template. TCRdb called the reads again in MiXCR, with one record for every CDR3 protein. The table includes under 350,000 distinct CDR3 sequences, around three fifths detected once. Sequenced material: sorted CD4+, CD8+, or CD8+CD57+ T cells (not recorded which) from PBMCs. These receptors originate from a human donor with aplastic anemia.

The chain joins TRBV13 to TRBJ2-5; D is unclear. CDR1 PRHDT and CDR2 FYEKMQ come from the germline V gene (reference sequence). The CDR3 has 13 amino acids. Trimming stripped 4 bases from V and 5 bases from J, with 11 bases between. CDR3 region: CASSYRQEETQYF. The CDR3 region has the DNA TGTGCCAGCAGCTATAGGCAGGAGGAGACCCAGTACTTC. Variable domain in full (rest from reference TRBV13 and TRBJ2-5): AAGVIQSPRHLIKEKRETATLKCYPIPRHDTVYWYQQGPGQDPQFLISFYEKMQSDKGSIPDRFSAQQFSDYHSELNMSSLELGDSALYFCASSYRQEETQYFGPGTRLLVL.

The table lists this clonotype with a count of one. V is TRBV6-5 and J is TRBJ2-7; weak D call: TRBD1 (6 bases). The CDR3 is 15 amino acids. The V and J ends lost 10 bases and 1 base respectively, with 20 bases between them. CDR1 and CDR2 from the germline V gene are MNHEY and SVGAGI. CDR3: CAISPIGQPSYEQYF. As DNA, the CDR3 is TGTGCCATCAGCCCTATAGGACAGCCATCCTACGAGCAGTACTTC.

The rearrangement joins TRBV14 to TRBJ2-7; 12 bases match TRBD2. Per the germline V gene, CDR1 is SGHDN and CDR2 is FVKESK. The CDR3 is 15 residues long. Trimming took 5 bases from V and 4 from J; bases not matched to a gene: 6. The CDR3 spells CASSGLAGIRYEQYF. The CDR3 DNA reads TGTGCCAGCAGCGGACTAGCGGGAATTCGTTACGAGCAGTACTTC.

The chain employs TRBV18 and TRBJ2-7, with 15 bases lining up with TRBD2. The V segment lost 2 bases and the J segment 6 bases; nucleotides outside the gene matches: 2. Germline V gene sequence: CDR1 KGHSH, CDR2 LQKENI. The CDR3 consists of 15 residues. The CDR3 loop is CASSPGTSGRLEQYF. DNA of the CDR3: TGTGCCAGCTCACCAGGGACTAGCGGGAGGCTCGAGCAGTACTTC. The whole variable domain, remainder taken from reference TRBV18 and TRBJ2-7, is NAGVMQNPRHLVRRRGQEARLRCSPMKGHSHVYWYRQLPEEGLKFMVYLQKENIIDESGMPKERFSAEFPKEGPSILRIQQVVRGDSAAYFCASSPGTSGRLEQYFGPGTRLTVT.